This T cell receptor (beta chain) came from a study of blood T cell repertoires in COVID-19 (dated by TCRdb to 2019 to 2021). The study in broad terms: Samples from collaborators originated in the United States, Italy and Spain and spanned both the acute and convalescent phases of COVID-19. The material from the prospective study consisted of cDNA or gDNA derived from T cells, B-cell-depleted T cells, or PBMCs. Subjects who had been exposed to COVID-19, were actively infected with it, or had recovered from it provided the deeply sampled blood TCRbeta repertoires that made up the dataset. A freely available public database, intended as a resource for researchers studying the immune response to SARS-CoV-2, is where the repertoires were released. Where HLA class I and class II types were available, the types were taken from metadata supplied by the sample provider, not from assay-based typing. Samples were obtained from the ongoing ImmuneRACE study (first 160 participants) and from 1,000 to 1,500 subjects provided by 6 global collaborators. A de-identified subject ID, COVID-19 status, age in years and sex were almost always included in the sample metadata.

TCRbeta CDR3 regions were amplified from genomic DNA by means of the immunoSEQ Assay, a bias-controlled multiplex PCR. The original methods were these. Within the assay, amplification of reference gene primers was used to estimate how many nucleated cells each sample contained. To quantify the absolute abundance of each unique TCRbeta CDR3 rearrangement, sequence reads were collapsed and filtered. For each sample, productive Simpson clonality was calculated by taking the square root of Simpson's diversity index across productive rearrangements. As stored in TCRdb, this immuneACCESS dataset retains in-frame rearrangements with V and J assigned. A fraction of the clones does not appear; measured against another copy, unresolved V genes explain less than half of the discrepancy, and the remainder lacks a known reason. V and J calls and clone size are as listed in that table; D and trimming were resolved from the DNA. The sample table records 200,000 to 250,000 clones; about nine tenths of these occur just once. Of the sample, roughly 2.6% is held by the ten largest clones.

General findings and caveats noted by the study authors: The amount of clinical and demographic metadata varied by source and participant and was provided uncurated.

The collaborating institutions used their own protocols to collect whole blood in K2EDTA tubes. For TCRbeta analysis, collaborators shipped samples as frozen whole blood, isolated PBMCs, or DNA extracted from either of those sample types. A remark on this clone: What antigen it recognizes has not been identified. Within one base of it there is no much larger clone, and no base qualities were kept.

This clonotype was sampled from a woman between 55 and 75 years old with acute or convalescent COVID-19. What was sequenced was peripheral blood.

The nucleotide sequence is given as TGTGCCTGGAGTACAAGCTCCTACGAGCAGTACTTC. It translates as CAWSTSSYEQYF. In this chain, TRBV30 is recombined with TRBJ2-7; the D gene identity is not certain. Per the germline V gene (reference sequence), GTSNPN is the CDR1 and SVGIG is the CDR2. Taken from cysteine to phenylalanine, the CDR3 has 12 residues. Only the CDR3 portion is preserved as DNA: 36 bases, with reading frame beginning at the first base. V is clipped by 2 bases and J by 0 bases, and the sequence between their germline boundaries is 5 bases long.